This T cell receptor (beta chain) appears in the sequencing data of a study of shared clonotypes between healthy human individuals. Study conclusions and caveats: What rarefaction showed was incomplete sorted-subset sequencing despite large depth.

For this clone: Antigen specificity is unknown.

In the source study's methods: ImmunoSEQ junction-only sequences lacked quality scores, so their filtering differed. TCRdb's copy holds only in-frame clones and misses some; the assay was immunoSEQ multiplex PCR. V and J calls and clone size come straight from that table; D and trimming were deduced from the DNA. The sample shows 1,500,000 or so clones, 95% to 97% of them seen only once. The TCR originated in a man under 40 in good health. The sample was naive CD4+ T cells sorted from blood. Subset described: CD45RA+ positively selected.

CDR3 sequence reads: CASIPGTPNYGYTF. The CDR3 nucleotides read TGTGCCAGCATCCCGGGGACACCTAACTATGGCTACACCTTC. This chain links TRBV28 with TRBJ1-2, with D perhaps matching TRBD1 (6 bases). CDR1 is MDHEN and CDR2 is SYDVKM in the germline V gene. The CDR3 contains 14 residues. V was shortened by 7 bases and J by 0 bases, with 12 bases between the two germline ends.